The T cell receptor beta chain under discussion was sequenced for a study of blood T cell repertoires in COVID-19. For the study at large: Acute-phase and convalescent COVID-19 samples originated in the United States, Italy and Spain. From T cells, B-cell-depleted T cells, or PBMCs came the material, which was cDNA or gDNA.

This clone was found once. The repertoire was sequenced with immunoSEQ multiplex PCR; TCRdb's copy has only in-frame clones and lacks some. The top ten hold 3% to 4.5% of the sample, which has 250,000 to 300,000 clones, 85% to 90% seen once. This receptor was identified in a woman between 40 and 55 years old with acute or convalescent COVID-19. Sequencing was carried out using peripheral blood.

The CDR3 DNA sequence: TGCGCCAATAGAGGGGGGGCGGGGGTACTCCCGGGTAACAATGAGCAGTTCTTC. Translation gives CANRGGAGVLPGNNEQFF. The chain employs TRBV4-1 and TRBJ2-1, with a weak D call TRBD2 (7 bases). V was trimmed by 10 bases and J by 5 bases, leaving 30 bases between them. The CDR3 spans 18 residues. Per germline, CDR1 MGHRA and CDR2 YSYEKL.